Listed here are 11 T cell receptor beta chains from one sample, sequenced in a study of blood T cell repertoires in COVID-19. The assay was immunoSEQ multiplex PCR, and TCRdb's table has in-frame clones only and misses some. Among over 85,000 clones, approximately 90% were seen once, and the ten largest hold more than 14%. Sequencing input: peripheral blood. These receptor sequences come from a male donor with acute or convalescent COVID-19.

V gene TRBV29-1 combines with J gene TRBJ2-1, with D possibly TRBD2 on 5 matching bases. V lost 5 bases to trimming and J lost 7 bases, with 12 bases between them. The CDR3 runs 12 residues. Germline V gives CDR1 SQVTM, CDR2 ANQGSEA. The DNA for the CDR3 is TGCAGCGTTTCCGGGGATGGGAATGAGCAGTTCTTC. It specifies CSVSGDGNEQFF.

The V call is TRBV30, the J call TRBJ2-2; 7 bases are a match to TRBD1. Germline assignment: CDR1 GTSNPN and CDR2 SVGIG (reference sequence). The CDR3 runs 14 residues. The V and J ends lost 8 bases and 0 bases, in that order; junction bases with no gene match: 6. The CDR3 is CARKQGTNTGELFF. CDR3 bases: TGTGCCCGAAAACAGGGGACGAACACCGGGGAGCTGTTTTTT.

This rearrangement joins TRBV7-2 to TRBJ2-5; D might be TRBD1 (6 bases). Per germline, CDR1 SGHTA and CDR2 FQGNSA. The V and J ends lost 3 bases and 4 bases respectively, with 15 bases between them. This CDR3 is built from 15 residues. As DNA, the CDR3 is TGTGCCAGCAGCTTCGCTGGGACAACCGTAGAGACCCAGTACTTC. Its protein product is CASSFAGTTVETQYF.

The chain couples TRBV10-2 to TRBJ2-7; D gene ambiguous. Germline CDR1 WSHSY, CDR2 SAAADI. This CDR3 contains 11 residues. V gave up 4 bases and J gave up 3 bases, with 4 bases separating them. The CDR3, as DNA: TGCGCCAGCAGTGGCGACTACGAGCAGTACTTC. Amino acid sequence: CASSGDYEQYF.

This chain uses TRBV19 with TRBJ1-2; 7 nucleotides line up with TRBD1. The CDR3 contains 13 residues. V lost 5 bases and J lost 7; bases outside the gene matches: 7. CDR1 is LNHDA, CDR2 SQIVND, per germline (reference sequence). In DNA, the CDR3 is TGTGCCAGTAGTCCGGGACAGTCTCTTGGCTACACCTTC. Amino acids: CASSPGQSLGYTF.

DNA of the CDR3: TGTGCCAGCAGGCGGGGCACAGATACGCAGTATTTT. The encoded protein is CASRRGTDTQYF. V is TRBV6-5 and J is TRBJ2-3, with a weak D call TRBD2 (5 bases). CDR1 MNHEY and CDR2 SVGAGI come from the germline V gene. The CDR3 length is 12 residues. V was pared by 6 bases and J by 1 base, with 5 bases between.

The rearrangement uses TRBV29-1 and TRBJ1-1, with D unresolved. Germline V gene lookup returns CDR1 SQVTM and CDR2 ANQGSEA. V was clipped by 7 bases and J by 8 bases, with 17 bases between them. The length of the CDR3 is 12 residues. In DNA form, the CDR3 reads TGCAGCGGAGGGTCTACCTTTGGCGAAGCTTTCTTT. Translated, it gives CSGGSTFGEAFF.

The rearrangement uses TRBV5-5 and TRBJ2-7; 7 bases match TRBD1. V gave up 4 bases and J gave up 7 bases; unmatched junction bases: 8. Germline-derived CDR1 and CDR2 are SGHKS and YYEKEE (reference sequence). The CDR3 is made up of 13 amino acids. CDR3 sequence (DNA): TGTGCCAGCAGCCCGGCGACAGGGTGGGAGCAGTACTTC. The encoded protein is CASSPATGWEQYF.

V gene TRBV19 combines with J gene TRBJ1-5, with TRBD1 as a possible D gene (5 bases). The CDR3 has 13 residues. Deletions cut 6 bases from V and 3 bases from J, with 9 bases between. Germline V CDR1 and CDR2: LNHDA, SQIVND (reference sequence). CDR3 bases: TGTGCCAGTAGCCAGGGTCCCAATCAGCCCCAGCATTTT. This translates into CASSQGPNQPQHF.

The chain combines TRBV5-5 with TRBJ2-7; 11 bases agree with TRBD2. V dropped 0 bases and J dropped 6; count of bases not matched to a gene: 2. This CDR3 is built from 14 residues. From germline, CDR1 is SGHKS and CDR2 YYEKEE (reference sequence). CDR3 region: CASSLAGLAAEQYF. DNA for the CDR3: TGTGCCAGCAGCTTGGCGGGACTAGCGGCCGAGCAGTACTTC.

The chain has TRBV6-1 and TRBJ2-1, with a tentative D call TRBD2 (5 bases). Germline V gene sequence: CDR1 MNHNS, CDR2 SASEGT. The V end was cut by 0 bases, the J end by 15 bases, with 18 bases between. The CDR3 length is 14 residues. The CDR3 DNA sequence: TGTGCCAGCAGTGAAGCGTCGGGAAACACACCAGGGTTCTTC. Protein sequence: CASSEASGNTPGFF.